This paragraph covers one T cell receptor (beta chain) sequence. Its target is unknown. The entry originates in a study of cytomegalovirus exposure and HLA in healthy donors. Study findings and constraints: CMV serostatus was the sole immune exposure data available.

With V trimmed by 4 bases and J by 4 bases, 10 bases remained unmatched. Germline CDR1 reads SQVTM; CDR2 reads ANQGSEA. The CDR3 runs to 15 residues. Vbeta (60) and Jbeta (13) primers were used in the PCR. This table comes from immunoSEQ multiplex PCR, and its TCRdb copy is limited to in-frame clones, with some not included. The sample includes just over 150,000 clones, approximately 80% seen only once; the top ten take 1.9%. In nominal health when sampled, donors likely had unrecorded immune exposures nonetheless. The clonotype originates from a man between 18 and 35 years old in good health and CMV-seronegative. What was sequenced was PBMCs. This chain links TRBV29-1 with TRBJ1-2; 9 positions agree with TRBD1. CDR3 coding DNA: TGCAGCGTTGCGTGGACAGGGGAAGAGGTCTATGGCTACACCTTC. It yields the protein CSVAWTGEEVYGYTF.